The clone carrying this TCR beta chain was seen more than once but under ten times. Germline CDR1 MNHNS, CDR2 SASEGT. The CDR3 is made up of 14 amino acids. J was trimmed by 5 bases and V by 6 bases; bases with no gene match: 9. The data originate from a study of cytomegalovirus exposure and HLA in healthy donors. Primers for the PCR totalled 60 Vbeta and 13 Jbeta. The method was immunoSEQ multiplex PCR; TCRdb's version includes in-frame clones alone and lacks a portion of them. The sample lists 130,000 to 150,000 clones, under 70% occurring once. The clonotype comes from a woman in her twenties or thirties in good health and CMV-seropositive. The rearrangement links TRBV6-1 to TRBJ2-7; 8 nucleotides match TRBD1. Sequencing used PBMCs. The CDR3: CASRTDREFDEQYF. In nucleotides, the CDR3 is TGTGCCAGCAGGACGGACAGGGAGTTTGACGAGCAGTACTTC.